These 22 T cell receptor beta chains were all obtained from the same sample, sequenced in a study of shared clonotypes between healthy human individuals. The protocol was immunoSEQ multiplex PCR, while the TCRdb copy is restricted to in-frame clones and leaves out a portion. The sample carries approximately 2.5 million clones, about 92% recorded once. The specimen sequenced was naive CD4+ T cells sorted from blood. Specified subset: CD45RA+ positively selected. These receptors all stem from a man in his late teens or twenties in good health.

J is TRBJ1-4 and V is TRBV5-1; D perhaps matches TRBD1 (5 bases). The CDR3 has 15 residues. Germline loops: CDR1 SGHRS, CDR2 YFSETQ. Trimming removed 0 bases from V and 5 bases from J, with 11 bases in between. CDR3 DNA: TGCGCCAGCAGCTTGGAGGGGACGGTAAATGAAAAACTGTTTTTT. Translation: CASSLEGTVNEKLFF.

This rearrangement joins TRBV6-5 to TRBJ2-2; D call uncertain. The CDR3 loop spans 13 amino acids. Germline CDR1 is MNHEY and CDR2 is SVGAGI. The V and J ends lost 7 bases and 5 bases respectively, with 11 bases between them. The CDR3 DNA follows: TGTGCCAGCACCAGCTGGCATACCGGGGAGCTGTTTTTT. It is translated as CASTSWHTGELFF.

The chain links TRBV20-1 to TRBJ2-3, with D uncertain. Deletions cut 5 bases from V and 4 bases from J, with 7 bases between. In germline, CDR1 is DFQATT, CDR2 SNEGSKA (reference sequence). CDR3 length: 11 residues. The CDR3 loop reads CSALRSDTQYF. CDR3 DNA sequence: TGCAGTGCTCTGAGGTCAGATACGCAGTATTTT.

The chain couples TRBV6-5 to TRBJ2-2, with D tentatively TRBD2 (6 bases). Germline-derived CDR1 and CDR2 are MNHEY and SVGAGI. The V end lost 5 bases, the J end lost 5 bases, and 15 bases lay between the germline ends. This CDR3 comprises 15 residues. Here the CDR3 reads CASSSRDGRTGELFF. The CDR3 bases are TGTGCCAGCAGTAGCCGGGACGGGAGAACCGGGGAGCTGTTTTTT.

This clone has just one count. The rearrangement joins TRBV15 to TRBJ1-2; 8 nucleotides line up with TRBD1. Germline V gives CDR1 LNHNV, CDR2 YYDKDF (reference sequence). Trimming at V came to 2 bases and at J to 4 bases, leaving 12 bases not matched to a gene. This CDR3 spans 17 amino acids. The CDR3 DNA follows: TGTGCCACCAGCAGACCCCTTCCCACAGGGGGAACCTATGGCTACACCTTC. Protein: CATSRPLPTGGTYGYTF. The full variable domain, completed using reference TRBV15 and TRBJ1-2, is DAMVIQNPRYQVTQFGKPVTLSCSQTLNHNVMYWYQQKSSQAPKLLFHYYDKDFNNEADTPDNFQSRRPNTSFCFLDIRSPGLGDTAMYLCATSRPLPTGGTYGYTFGSGTRLTVV.

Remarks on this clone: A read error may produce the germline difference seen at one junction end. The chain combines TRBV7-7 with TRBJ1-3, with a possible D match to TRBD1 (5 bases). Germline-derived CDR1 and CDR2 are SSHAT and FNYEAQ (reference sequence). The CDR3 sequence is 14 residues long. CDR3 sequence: CASSSGTSGNTIYF. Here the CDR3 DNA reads TGTGCTAGCAGCTCAGGGACTTCTGGAAACACCATATATTTT. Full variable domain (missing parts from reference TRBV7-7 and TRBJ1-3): GAGVSQSPRYKVTKRGQDVTLRCDPISSHATLYWYQQALGQGPEFLTYFNYEAQPDKSGLPSDRFSAERPEGSISTLTIQRTEQRDSAMYRCASSSGTSGNTIYFGEGSWLTVV.

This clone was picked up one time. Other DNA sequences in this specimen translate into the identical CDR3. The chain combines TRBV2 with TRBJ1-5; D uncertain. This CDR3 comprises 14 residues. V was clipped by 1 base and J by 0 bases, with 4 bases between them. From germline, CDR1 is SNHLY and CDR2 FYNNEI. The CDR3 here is CASSEVSSNQPQHF. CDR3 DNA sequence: TGTGCCAGCAGTGAAGTATCTAGCAATCAGCCCCAGCATTTT.

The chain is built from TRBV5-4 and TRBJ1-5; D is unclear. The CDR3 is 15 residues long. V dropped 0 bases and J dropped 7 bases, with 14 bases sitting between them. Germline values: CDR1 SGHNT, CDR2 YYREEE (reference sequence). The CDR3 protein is CASSLAGSVPQPQHF. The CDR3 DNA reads TGTGCCAGCAGCTTGGCAGGCAGCGTGCCGCAGCCCCAGCATTTT.

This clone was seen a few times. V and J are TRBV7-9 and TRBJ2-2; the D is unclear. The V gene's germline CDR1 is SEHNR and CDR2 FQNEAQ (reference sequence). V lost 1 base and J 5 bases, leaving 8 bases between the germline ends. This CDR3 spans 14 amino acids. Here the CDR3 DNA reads TGTGCCAGCAGCTTAGGAGTGATGACCGGGGAGCTGTTTTTT. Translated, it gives CASSLGVMTGELFF. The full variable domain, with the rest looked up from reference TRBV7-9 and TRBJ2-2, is DTGVSQNPRHKITKRGQNVTFRCDPISEHNRLYWYRQTLGQGPEFLTYFQNEAQLEKSRLLSDRFSAERPKGSFSTLEIQRTEQGDSAMYLCASSLGVMTGELFFGEGSRLTVL.

The CDR3 spells CASSRAEGNQPQHF. The DNA for the CDR3 is TGTGCCAGCAGCCGCGCGGAGGGCAATCAGCCCCAGCATTTT. J is TRBJ1-5 and V is TRBV7-8; D uncertain. The CDR3 covers 14 residues. Between the trimmed V and J ends, which lost 5 bases and 2 bases, there was a span of 10 bases. CDR1 and CDR2 (germline): SGHVS, FQNEAQ.

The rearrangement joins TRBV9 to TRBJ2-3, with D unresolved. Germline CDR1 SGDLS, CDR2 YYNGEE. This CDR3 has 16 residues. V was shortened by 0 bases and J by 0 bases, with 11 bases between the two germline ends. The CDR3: CASSVGAGHSTDTQYF. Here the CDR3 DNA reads TGTGCCAGCAGCGTAGGGGCAGGCCACAGCACAGATACGCAGTATTTT.

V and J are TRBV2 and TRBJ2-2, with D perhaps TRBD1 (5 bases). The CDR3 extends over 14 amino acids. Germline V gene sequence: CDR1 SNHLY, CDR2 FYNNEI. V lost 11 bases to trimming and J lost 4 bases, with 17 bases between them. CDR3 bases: TGTGCCGGCATTACCGCCAGGGCCACCGGGGAGCTGTTTTTT. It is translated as CAGITARATGELFF.

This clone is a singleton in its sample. The CDR3 loop reads CASSLATRVSNEKLFF. As DNA, the CDR3 is TGCGCCAGCAGCTTGGCTACCAGGGTTAGTAACGAAAAACTGTTTTTT. V gene TRBV5-1 combines with J gene TRBJ1-4, with D tentatively TRBD1 (5 bases). This CDR3 is 16 amino acids long. V was trimmed by 0 bases and J by 8 bases, leaving 17 bases between them. In germline, CDR1 is SGHRS, CDR2 YFSETQ.

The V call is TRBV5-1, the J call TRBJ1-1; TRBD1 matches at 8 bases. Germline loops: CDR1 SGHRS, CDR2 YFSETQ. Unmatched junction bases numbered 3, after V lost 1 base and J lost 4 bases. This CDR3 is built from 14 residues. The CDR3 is CASSLQGAATEAFF. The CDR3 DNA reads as TGCGCCAGCAGCTTGCAGGGGGCGGCCACTGAAGCTTTCTTT.

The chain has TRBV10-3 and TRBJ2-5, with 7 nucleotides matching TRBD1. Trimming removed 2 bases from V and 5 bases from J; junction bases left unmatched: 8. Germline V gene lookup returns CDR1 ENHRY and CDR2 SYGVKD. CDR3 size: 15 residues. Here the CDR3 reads CAISEEGAAGETQYF. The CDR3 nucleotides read TGTGCCATCAGTGAGGAGGGGGCCGCAGGGGAGACCCAGTACTTC.

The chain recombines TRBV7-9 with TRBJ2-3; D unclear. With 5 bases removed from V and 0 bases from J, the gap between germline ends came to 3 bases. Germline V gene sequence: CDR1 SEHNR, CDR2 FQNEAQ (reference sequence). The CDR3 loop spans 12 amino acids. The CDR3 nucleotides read TGTGCCAGCAGCACTAGCACAGATACGCAGTATTTT. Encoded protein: CASSTSTDTQYF.

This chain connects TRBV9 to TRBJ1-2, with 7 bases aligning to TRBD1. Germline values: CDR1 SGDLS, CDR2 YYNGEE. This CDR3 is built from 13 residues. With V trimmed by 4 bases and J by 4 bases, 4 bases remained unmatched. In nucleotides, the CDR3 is TGTGCCAGCAGCACTCACAGGGGCTATGGCTACACCTTC. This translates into CASSTHRGYGYTF.

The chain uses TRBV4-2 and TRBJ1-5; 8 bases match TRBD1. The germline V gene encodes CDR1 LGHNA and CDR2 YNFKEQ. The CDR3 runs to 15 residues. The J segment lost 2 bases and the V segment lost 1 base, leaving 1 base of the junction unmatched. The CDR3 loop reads CASSQGGQGNQPQHF. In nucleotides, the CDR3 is TGTGCCAGCAGCCAAGGGGGACAGGGCAATCAGCCCCAGCATTTT.

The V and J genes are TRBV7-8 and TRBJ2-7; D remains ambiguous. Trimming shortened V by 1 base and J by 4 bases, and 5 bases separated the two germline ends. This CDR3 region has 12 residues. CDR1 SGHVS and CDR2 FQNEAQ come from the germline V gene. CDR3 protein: CASSLDMYEQYF. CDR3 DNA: TGTGCCAGCAGCTTAGACATGTACGAGCAGTACTTC. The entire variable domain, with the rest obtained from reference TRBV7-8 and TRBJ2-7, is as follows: GAGVSQSPRYKVAKRGQDVALRCDPISGHVSLFWYQQALGQGPEFLTYFQNEAQLDKSGLPSDRFFAERPEGSVSTLKIQRTQQEDSAVYLCASSLDMYEQYFGPGTRLTVT.

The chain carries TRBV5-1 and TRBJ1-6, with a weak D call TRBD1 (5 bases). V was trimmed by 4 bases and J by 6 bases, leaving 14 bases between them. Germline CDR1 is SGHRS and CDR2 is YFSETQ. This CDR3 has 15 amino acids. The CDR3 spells CASSPRDPANSPLHF. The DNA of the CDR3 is TGCGCCAGCAGCCCCCGGGACCCAGCTAATTCACCCCTCCACTTT.

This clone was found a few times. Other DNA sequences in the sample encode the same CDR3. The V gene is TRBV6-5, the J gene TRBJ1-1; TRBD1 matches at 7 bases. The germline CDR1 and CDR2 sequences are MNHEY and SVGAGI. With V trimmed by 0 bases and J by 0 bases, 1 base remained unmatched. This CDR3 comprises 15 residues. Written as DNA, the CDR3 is TGTGCCAGCAGTTACTCGGGGACAGTGAACACTGAAGCTTTCTTT. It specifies CASSYSGTVNTEAFF.

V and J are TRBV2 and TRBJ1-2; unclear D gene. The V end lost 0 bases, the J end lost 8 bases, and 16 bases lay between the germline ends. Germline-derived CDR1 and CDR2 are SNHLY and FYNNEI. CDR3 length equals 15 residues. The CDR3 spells CASSEAAGSLGGYTF. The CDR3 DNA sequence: TGTGCCAGCAGTGAAGCGGCAGGTTCGCTGGGAGGCTACACCTTC.